This TCR beta chain is drawn from a study of CD8+ T cells in alopecia areata. CDR3 length: 12 amino acids. Germline-derived CDR1 and CDR2 are SQVTM and ANQGSEA. The V end was cut by 5 bases, the J end by 2 bases, with 10 bases between. Extraction of RNA preceded its reverse transcription into cDNA, which served as the sequencing template. Libraries were prepared by immunoSEQ multiplex PCR; TCRdb keeps only in-frame clonotypes and omits some of them. This sample has 110,000 to 150,000 clones, with 51% found just once. The V gene is TRBV29-1, the J gene TRBJ2-7, with D tentatively TRBD1 (5 bases). The sequencing here drew on CD4+ T cells sorted from blood, taken at week 0. The clonotype originates from a human donor with alopecia areata. The CDR3 DNA reads as TGCAGCGTTCGCATAGGGGCCTACGAGCAGTACTTC. Its protein product is CSVRIGAYEQYF.